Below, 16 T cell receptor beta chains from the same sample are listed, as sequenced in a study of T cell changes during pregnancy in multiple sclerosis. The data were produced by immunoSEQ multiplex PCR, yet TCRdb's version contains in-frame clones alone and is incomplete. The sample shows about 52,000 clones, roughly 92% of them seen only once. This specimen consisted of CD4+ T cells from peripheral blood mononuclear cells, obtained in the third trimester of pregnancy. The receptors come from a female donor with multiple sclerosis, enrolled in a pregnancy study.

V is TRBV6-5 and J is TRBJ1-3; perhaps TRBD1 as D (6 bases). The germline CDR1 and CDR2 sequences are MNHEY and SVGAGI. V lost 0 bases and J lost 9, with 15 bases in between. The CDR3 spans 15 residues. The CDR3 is CASSYSTGRGRTIYF. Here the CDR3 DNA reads TGTGCCAGCAGTTACTCGACAGGAAGGGGTCGCACCATATATTTT.

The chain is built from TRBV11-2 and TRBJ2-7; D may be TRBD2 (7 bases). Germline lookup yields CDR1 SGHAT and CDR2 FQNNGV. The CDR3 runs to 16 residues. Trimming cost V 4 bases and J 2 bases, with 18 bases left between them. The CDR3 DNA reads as TGTGCCAGCAGCTCGCCAGGAAGGGGGGGAACCTACGAGCAGTACTTC. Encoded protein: CASSSPGRGGTYEQYF.

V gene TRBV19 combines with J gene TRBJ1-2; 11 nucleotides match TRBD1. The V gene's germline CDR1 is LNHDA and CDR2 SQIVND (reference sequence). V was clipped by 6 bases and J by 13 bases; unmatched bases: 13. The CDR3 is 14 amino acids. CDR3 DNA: TGTGCCAGTAGCGGGGGCGGGACAGGGGGTCATGGCACCTTC. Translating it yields CASSGGGTGGHGTF. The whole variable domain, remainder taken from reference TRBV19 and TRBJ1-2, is DGGITQSPKYLFRKEGQNVTLSCEQNLNHDAMYWYRQDPGQGLRLIYYSQIVNDFQKGDIAEGYSVSREKKESFPLTVTSAQKNPTAFYLCASSGGGTGGHGTFGSGTRLTVV.

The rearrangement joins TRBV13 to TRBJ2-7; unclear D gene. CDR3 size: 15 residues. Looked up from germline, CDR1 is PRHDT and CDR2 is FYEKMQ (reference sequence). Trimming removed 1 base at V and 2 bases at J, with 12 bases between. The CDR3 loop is CASSLAGRSPYEQYF. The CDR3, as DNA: TGTGCCAGCAGCTTAGCAGGCAGGTCCCCCTACGAGCAGTACTTC. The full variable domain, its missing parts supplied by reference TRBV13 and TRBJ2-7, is AAGVIQSPRHLIKEKRETATLKCYPIPRHDTVYWYQQGPGQDPQFLISFYEKMQSDKGSIPDRFSAQQFSDYHSELNMSSLELGDSALYFCASSLAGRSPYEQYFGPGTRLTVT.

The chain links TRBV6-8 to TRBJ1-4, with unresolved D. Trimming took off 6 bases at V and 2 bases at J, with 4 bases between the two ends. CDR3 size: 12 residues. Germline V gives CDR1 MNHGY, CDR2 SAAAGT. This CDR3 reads CASSPTNEKLFF. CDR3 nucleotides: TGTGCCAGCAGCCCGACTAATGAAAAACTGTTTTTT.

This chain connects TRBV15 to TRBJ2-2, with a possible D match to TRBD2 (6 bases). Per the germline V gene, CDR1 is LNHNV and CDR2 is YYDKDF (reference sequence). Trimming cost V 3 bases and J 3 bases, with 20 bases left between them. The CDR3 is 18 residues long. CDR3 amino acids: CATSSPLPGLPDTGELFF. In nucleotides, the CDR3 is TGTGCCACCAGCAGTCCACTTCCGGGACTCCCAGACACCGGGGAGCTGTTTTTT.

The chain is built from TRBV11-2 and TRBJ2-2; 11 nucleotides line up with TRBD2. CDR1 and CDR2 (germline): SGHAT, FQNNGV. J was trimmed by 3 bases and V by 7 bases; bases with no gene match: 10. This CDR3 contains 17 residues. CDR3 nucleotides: TGTGCCAGCACCGTTTTTAGCGGGGGGGCCCACACCGGGGAGCTGTTTTTT. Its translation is CASTVFSGGAHTGELFF.

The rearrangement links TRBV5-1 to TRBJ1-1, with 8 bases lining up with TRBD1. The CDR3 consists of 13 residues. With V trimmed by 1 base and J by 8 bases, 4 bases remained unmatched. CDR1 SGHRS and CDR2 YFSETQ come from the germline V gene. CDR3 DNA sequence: TGCGCCAGCAGCTTGAGGACAGGGCAAGAAGCTTTCTTT. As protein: CASSLRTGQEAFF. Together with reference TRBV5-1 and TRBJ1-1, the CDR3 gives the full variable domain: KAGVTQTPRYLIKTRGQQVTLSCSPISGHRSVSWYQQTPGQGLQFLFEYFSETQRNKGNFPGRFSGRQFSNSRSEMNVSTLELGDSALYLCASSLRTGQEAFFGQGTRLTVV.

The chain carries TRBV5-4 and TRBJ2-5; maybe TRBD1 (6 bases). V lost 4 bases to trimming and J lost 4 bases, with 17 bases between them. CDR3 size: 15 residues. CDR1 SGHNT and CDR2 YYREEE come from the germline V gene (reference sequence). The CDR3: CASSLAGQGRETQYF. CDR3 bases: TGTGCCAGCAGCCTGGCGGGCCAGGGGAGAGAGACCCAGTACTTC.

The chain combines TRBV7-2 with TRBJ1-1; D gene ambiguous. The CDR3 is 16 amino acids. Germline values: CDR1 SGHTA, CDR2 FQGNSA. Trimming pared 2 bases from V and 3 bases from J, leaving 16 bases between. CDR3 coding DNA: TGTGCCAGCAGCTTAAGGCTGGGCCGCGGGTACACTGAAGCTTTCTTT. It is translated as CASSLRLGRGYTEAFF.

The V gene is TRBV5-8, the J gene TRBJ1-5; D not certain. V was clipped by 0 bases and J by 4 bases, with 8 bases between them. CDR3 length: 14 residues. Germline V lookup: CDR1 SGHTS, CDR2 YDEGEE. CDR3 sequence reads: CASSLGYPNQPQHF. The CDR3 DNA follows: TGTGCCAGCAGCTTGGGTTATCCGAATCAGCCCCAGCATTTT. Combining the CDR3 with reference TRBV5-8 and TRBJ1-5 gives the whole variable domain EAGVTQSPTHLIKTRGQQATLRCSPISGHTSVYWYQQALGLGLQFLLWYDEGEERNRGNFPPRFSGRQFPNYSSELNVNALELEDSALYLCASSLGYPNQPQHFGDGTRLSIL.

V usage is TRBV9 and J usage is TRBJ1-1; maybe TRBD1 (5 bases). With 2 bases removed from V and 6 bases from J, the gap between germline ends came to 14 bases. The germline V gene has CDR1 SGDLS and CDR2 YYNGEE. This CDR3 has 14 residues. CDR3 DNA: TGTGCCAGCAGCGTCGGACCCGGGGGTTCTGAAGCTTTCTTT. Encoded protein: CASSVGPGGSEAFF. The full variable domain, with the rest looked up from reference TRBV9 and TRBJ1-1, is DSGVTQTPKHLITATGQRVTLRCSPRSGDLSVYWYQQSLDQGLQFLIQYYNGEERAKGNILERFSAQQFPDLHSELNLSSLELGDSALYFCASSVGPGGSEAFFGQGTRLTVV.

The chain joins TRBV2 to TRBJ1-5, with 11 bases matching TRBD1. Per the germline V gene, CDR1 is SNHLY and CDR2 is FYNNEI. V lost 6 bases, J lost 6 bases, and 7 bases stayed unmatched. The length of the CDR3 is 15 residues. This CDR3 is CASSHGTGGGQPQHF. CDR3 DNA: TGTGCCAGCAGCCACGGGACAGGGGGAGGTCAGCCCCAGCATTTT.

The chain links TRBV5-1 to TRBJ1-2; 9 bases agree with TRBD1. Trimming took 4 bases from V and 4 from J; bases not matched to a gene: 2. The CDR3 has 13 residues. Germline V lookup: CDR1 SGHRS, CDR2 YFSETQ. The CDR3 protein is CASSQGQGYGYTF. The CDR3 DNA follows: TGCGCCAGCAGCCAGGGACAGGGCTATGGCTACACCTTC.

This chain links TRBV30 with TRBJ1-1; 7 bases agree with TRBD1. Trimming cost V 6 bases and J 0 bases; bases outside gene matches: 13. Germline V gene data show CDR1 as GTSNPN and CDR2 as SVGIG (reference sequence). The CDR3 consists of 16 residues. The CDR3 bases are TGTGCCTGCCTCCTCCCAGGGGGTTATATGAACACTGAAGCTTTCTTT. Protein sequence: CACLLPGGYMNTEAFF.

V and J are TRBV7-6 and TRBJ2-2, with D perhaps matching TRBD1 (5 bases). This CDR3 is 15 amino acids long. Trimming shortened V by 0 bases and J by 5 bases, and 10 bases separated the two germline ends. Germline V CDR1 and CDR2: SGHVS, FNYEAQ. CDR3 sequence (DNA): TGTGCCAGCAGCTTAGCGAAGGGGCAAACCGGGGAGCTGTTTTTT. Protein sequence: CASSLAKGQTGELFF.